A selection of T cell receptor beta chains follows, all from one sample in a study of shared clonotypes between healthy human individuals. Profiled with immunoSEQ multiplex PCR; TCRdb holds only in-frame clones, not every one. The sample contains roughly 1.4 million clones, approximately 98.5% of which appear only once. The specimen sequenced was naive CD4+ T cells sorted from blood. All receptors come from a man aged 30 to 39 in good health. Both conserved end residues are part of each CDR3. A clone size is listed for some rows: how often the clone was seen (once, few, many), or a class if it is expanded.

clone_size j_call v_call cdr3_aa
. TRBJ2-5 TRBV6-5 CASSYQDRGHQETQYF
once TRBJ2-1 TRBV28 CASRRTSGSGYNEQFF
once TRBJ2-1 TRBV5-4 CASSPTSGSSYNEQFF
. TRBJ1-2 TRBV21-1 CASTRIYYGYTF
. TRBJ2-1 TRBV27 CASRNPTWGGEQFF
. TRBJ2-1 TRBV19 CATNSDTKTWRDTGEQFF
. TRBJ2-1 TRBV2 CASSELGAGEQFF
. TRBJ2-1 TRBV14 CASSQARGSGQEQFF
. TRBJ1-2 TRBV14 CASTSTGLGYGYTF
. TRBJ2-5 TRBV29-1 CSVIRVQETQYF
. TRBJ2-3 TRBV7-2 CASSQRDTQYF
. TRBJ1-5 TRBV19 CASISLKKGQIYNQPQHF
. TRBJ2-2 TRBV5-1 CASSSLSQTGSANTGELFF
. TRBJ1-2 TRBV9 CASSVDTGGYYGYTF
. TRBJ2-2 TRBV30 CALRGIETWELFF
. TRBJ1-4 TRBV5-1 CASSLFEAEKLFF
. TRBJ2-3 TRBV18 CASSREGIRIHTDTQYF
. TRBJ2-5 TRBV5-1 CASSLSELSETQYF
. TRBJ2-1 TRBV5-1 CASSHPPTGLGEQFF
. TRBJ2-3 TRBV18 CASSPNLLGGTDTQYF
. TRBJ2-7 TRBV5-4 CASSLAGTYEQYF
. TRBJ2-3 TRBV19 CASSLARDRVTDTQYF
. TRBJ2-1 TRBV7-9 CASSLVLSGRASYNEQFF
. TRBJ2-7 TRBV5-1 CASSPGLAGSYEQYF
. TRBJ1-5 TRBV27 CASSLGGSKVQPQHF
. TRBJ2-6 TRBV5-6 CASSGSYSGANVLTF
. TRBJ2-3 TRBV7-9 CASSLGSGTSGSTDTQYF